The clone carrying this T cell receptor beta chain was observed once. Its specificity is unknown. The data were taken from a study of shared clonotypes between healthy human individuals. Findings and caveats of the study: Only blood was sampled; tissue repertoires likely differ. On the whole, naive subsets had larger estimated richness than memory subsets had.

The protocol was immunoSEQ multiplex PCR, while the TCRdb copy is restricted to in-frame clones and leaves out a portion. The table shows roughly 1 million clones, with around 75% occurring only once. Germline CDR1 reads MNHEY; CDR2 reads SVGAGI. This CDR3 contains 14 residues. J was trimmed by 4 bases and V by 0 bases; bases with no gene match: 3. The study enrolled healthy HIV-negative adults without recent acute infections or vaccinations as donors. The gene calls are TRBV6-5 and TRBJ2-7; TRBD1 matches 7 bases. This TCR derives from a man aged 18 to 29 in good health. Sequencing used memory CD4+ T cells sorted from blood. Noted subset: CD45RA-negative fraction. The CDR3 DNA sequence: TGTGCCAGCAGTTACTCGGGGACAGCTTACGAGCAGTACTTC. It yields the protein CASSYSGTAYEQYF.